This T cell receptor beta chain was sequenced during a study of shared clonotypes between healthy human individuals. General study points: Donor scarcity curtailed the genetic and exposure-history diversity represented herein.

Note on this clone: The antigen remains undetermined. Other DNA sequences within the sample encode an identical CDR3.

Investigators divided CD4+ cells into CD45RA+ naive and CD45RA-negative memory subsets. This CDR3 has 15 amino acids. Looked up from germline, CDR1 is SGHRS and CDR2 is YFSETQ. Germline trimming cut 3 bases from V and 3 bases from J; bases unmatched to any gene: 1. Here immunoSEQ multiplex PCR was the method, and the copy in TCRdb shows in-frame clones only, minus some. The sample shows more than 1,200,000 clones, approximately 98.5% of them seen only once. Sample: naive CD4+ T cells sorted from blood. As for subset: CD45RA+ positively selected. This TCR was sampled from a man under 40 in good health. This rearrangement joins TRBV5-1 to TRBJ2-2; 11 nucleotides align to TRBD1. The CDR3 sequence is CASSSDRGHTGELFF. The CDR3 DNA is TGCGCCAGCAGCTCGGACAGGGGGCACACCGGGGAGCTGTTTTTT.